This record looks at one T cell receptor beta chain sequence and its context. This specimen comes from a study of OX40 agonist ivuxolimab in advanced cancers. Study background: From about 23 to 85 years was the age range, with a mean of 60 years, and around 80% were male.

Clones were sequenced by immunoSEQ multiplex PCR, and TCRdb holds only the in-frame ones, with some missing. Of tens of thousands of clones in the sample, about 91% are singletons; the top ten hold 4.2%. V trimming: 6 bases; J trimming: 2 bases; junction bases outside the gene matches: 7. The CDR3 has 15 amino acids. Germline V gives CDR1 MNHEY, CDR2 SVGAGI. The V and J genes are TRBV6-5 and TRBJ2-3, with TRBD2 matching 8 bases. The receptor was isolated from an adult with an advanced solid tumor such as melanoma, head and neck, liver or kidney cancer. The source was CD4+ or CD8+ T cells sorted from blood, collected in a trial of the OX40 agonist ivuxolimab. This chain's CDR3 is CASSLSGDDTDTQYF. The CDR3 DNA reads TGTGCCAGCAGCCTTAGCGGGGATGACACAGATACGCAGTATTTT.